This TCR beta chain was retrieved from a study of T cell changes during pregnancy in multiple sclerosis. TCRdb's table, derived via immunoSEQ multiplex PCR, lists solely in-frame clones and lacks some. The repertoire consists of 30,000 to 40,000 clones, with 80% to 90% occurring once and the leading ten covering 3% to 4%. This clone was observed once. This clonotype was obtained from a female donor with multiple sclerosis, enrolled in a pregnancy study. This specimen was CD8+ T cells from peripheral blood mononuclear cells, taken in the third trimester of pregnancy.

CDR3 nucleotide sequence: TGTGCCAGCAGCTTAGGCGCGGGGGGGCAAGATACGCAGTATTTT. Translation: CASSLGAGGQDTQYF. V and J are TRBV7-2 and TRBJ2-3; 9 bases line up with TRBD2. Per germline, CDR1 SGHTA and CDR2 FQGNSA. This CDR3 has 15 amino acids. Trimming at V came to 1 base and at J to 5 bases, leaving 4 bases not matched to a gene.